Listed below are T cell receptor beta chains from one sample, sequenced in a study of T cells in Graves' hyperthyroidism and ophthalmopathy. TCRdb passed the multiplex PCR reads through MiXCR, listing each CDR3 protein once. This table holds roughly 710,000 distinct CDR3 sequences, under 45% found once. The sequenced sample was blood. These TCRs come from a middle-aged woman with Graves' hyperthyroidism. CDR3s include the opening cysteine and the closing phenylalanine or tryptophan.

v_gene: TRBV2
j_gene: TRBJ2-7
CDR3aa: CASSEQREQYF

v_gene: TRBV7-9
j_gene: TRBJ1-2
CDR3aa: CASSLGTDNYGYTF

v_gene: TRBV7-2
j_gene: TRBJ1-6
CDR3aa: CASSTGQGAGSPLHF

v_gene: TRBV6-4
j_gene: TRBJ2-5
CDR3aa: CASTPTRARTRETQYF

v_gene: TRBV10-1
j_gene: TRBJ2-7
CDR3aa: CASSDWPLDVYEQYF

v_gene: TRBV6-5
j_gene: TRBJ2-2
CDR3aa: CAISYVSSSTGELFF

v_gene: TRBV13
j_gene: TRBJ2-3
CDR3aa: CASSLVEGDTQYF

v_gene: TRBV7-2
j_gene: TRBJ2-5
CDR3aa: CASSPKRGGFQETQYF

v_gene: TRBV10-3
j_gene: TRBJ1-1
CDR3aa: CAISESGTGGVTEAFF

v_gene: TRBV7-9
j_gene: TRBJ1-4
CDR3aa: CASSFLGGPIAEKLFF

v_gene: TRBV9
j_gene: TRBJ1-2
CDR3aa: CASSASHEAHGYTF

v_gene: TRBV10-3
j_gene: TRBJ1-1
CDR3aa: CAIRITEAFF

v_gene: TRBV12-3/TRBV12-4
j_gene: TRBJ2-2
CDR3aa: CASSPSASGNGELFF

v_gene: TRBV7-2
j_gene: TRBJ2-7
CDR3aa: CASSWTSGDFEQYF

v_gene: TRBV4-3
j_gene: TRBJ2-7
CDR3aa: CASSPRDSAAYEQYF

v_gene: TRBV11-2
j_gene: TRBJ1-6
CDR3aa: CASSLVSGQNSSPLHF

v_gene: TRBV29-1
j_gene: TRBJ2-2
CDR3aa: CSVGSGGDTGELFF

v_gene: TRBV20-1
j_gene: TRBJ2-7
CDR3aa: CSAKGTGRSYEQYF

v_gene: TRBV19
j_gene: TRBJ1-5
CDR3aa: CASSPSKGSNQPQHF

v_gene: TRBV7-2
j_gene: TRBJ2-7
CDR3aa: CASSLRGALGGLLIEQYF